This T cell receptor beta chain was sequenced for a study of blood T cell repertoires in COVID-19. Whole-study context: Researchers got acute and convalescent COVID-19 samples from the United States, Italy and Spain. The cDNA or gDNA used as material had been derived from T cells, B-cell-depleted T cells, or PBMCs.

With 11 bases removed from V and 1 base from J, the gap between germline ends came to 15 bases. The germline gives CDR1 MNHEY, CDR2 SMNVEV (reference sequence). This CDR3 comprises 15 residues. Clones were sequenced by immunoSEQ multiplex PCR, and TCRdb holds only the in-frame ones, with some missing. The sample carries roughly 200,000 clones, approximately 87% recorded once. The source material was peripheral blood. This chain joins TRBV27 and TRBJ1-6; D remains ambiguous. The clonotype comes from a man between 60 and 70 years old who had recovered from COVID-19. The CDR3 region has the DNA TGTGCCTCCACAGAGCGGTCTTCCTATAATTCACCCCTCCACTTT. Protein product: CASTERSSYNSPLHF.